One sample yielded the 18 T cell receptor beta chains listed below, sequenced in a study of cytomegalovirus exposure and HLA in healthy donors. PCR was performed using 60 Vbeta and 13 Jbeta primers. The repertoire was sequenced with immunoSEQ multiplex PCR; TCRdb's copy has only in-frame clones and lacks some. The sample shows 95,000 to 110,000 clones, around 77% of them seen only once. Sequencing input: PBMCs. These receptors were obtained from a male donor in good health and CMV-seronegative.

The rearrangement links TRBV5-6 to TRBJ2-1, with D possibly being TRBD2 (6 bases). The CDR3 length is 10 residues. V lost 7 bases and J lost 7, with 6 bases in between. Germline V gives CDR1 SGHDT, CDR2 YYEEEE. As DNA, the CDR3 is TGTGCCAGCGGAGGGAATGAGCAGTTCTTC. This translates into CASGGNEQFF.

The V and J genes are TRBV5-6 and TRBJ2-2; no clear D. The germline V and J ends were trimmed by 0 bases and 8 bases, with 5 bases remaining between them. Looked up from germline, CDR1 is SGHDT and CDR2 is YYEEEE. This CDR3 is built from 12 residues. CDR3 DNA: TGTGCCAGCAGCTTGGGGCCAGGGGAGCTGTTTTTT. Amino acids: CASSLGPGELFF. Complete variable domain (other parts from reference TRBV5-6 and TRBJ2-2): DAGVTQSPTHLIKTRGQQVTLRCSPKSGHDTVSWYQQALGQGPQFIFQYYEEEERQRGNFPDRFSGHQFPNYSSELNVNALLLGDSALYLCASSLGPGELFFGEGSRLTVL.

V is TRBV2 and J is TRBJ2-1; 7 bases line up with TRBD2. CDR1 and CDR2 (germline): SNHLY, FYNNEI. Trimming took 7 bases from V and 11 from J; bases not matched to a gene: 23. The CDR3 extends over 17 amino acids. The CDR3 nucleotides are TGTGCCAGCATAGGATCCCCAGGGACTACCCCCCGGGATCAGCAGTTCTTC. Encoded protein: CASIGSPGTTPRDQQFF.

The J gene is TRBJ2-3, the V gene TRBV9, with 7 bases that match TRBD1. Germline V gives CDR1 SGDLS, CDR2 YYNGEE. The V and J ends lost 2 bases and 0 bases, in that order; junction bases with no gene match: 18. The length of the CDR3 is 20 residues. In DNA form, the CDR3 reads TGTGCCAGCAGCGTCTCTACGACAGGGTTTTCGCTTACTAGCACAGATACGCAGTATTTT. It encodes CASSVSTTGFSLTSTDTQYF.

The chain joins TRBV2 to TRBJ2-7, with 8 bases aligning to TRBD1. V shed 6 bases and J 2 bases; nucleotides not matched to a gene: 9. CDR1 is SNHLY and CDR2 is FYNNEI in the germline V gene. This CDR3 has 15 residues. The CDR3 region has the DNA TGTGCCAGCAGGGGGACGCAGGGGGCACCCTACGAGCAGTACTTC. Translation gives CASRGTQGAPYEQYF.

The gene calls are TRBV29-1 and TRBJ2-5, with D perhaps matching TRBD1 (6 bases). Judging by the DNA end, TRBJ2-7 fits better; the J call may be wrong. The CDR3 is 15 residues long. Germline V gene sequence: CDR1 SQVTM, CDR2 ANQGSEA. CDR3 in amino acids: CSVERSTGVGYEQYF. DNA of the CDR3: TGCAGCGTTGAAAGATCGACAGGTGTGGGCTACGAGCAGTACTTC.

The CDR3 here is CASSPPGYEQYF. The CDR3 nucleotides read TGCGCCAGCAGCCCGCCGGGGTACGAGCAGTACTTC. The V gene is TRBV5-1, the J gene TRBJ2-7; D possibly corresponds to TRBD2 (5 bases). This CDR3 comprises 12 residues. V lost 4 bases to trimming and J lost 4 bases, with 9 bases between them. Germline CDR1 and CDR2: SGHRS and YFSETQ.

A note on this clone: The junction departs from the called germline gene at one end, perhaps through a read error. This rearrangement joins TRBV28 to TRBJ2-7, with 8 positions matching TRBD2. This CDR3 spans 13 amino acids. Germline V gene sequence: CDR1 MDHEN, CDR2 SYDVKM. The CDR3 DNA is TGTGCCAGCAGCACCACGATGAGTCGGGAGGGACACTTC. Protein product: CASSTTMSREGHF.

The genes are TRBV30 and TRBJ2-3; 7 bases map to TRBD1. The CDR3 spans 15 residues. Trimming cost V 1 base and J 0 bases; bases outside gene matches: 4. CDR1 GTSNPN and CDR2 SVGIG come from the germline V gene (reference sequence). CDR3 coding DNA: TGTGCCTGGAGTGCCCCAGGGGGTAGCACAGATACGCAGTATTTT. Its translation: CAWSAPGGSTDTQYF.

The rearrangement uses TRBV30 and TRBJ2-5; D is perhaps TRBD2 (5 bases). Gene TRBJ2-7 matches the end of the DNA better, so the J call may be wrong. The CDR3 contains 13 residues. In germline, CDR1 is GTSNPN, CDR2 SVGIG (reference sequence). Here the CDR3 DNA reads TGTGCCTGGAGTGTGGGGAGCCTCTACGAGCAGTACTTC. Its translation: CAWSVGSLYEQYF.

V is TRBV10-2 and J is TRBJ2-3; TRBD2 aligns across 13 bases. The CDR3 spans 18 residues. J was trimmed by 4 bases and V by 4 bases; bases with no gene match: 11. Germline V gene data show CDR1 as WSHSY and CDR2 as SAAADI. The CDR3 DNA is TGCGCCAGCAGTGGAGATACTAGCGGGAGGGCCTTCCCAGATACGCAGTATTTT. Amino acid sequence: CASSGDTSGRAFPDTQYF.

The CDR3 here is CAWTGMRGNTIYF. In DNA form, the CDR3 reads TGTGCCTGGACAGGGATGCGCGGAAACACCATATATTTT. The chain couples TRBV30 to TRBJ1-3, with a possible D match to TRBD1 (5 bases). Germline CDR1 and CDR2: GTSNPN and SVGIG (reference sequence). V dropped 4 bases and J dropped 4 bases, with 11 bases sitting between them. There are 13 residues in the CDR3.

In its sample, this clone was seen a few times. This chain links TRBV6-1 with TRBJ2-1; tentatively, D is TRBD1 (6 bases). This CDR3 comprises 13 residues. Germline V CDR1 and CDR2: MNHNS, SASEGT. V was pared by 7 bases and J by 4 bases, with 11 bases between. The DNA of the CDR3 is TGTGCCAGCATGAATGACAGGTACAATGAGCAGTTCTTC. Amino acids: CASMNDRYNEQFF.

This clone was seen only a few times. The CDR3 sequence is CASSYGGRAGEQFF. CDR3 DNA: TGTGCCAGCAGTTACGGCGGGAGGGCCGGTGAGCAGTTCTTC. This chain links TRBV6-5 with TRBJ2-1; TRBD2 matches 9 bases. CDR1 MNHEY and CDR2 SVGAGI come from the germline V gene. With 2 bases clipped from V and 9 bases from J, the junction kept 5 bases outside the gene matches. CDR3 size: 14 residues.

CDR3 in DNA: TGTGCCAGCAGCTTAGAGGGAGGGCCCGAGACCCAGTACTTC. It encodes CASSLEGGPETQYF. The genes are TRBV7-3 and TRBJ2-5; 7 bases align to TRBD2. Germline CDR1 is SGHTA and CDR2 is FQGTGA. The CDR3 is made up of 14 amino acids. V lost 2 bases to trimming and J lost 5 bases; unmatched junction nucleotides: 5.

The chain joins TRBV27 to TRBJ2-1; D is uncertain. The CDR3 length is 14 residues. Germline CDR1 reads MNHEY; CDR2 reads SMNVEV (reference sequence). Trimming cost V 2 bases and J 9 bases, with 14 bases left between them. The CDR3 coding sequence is TGTGCCAGCAGTTTAGGTGGAGTGTTGCCTGAGCAGTTCTTC. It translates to CASSLGGVLPEQFF.

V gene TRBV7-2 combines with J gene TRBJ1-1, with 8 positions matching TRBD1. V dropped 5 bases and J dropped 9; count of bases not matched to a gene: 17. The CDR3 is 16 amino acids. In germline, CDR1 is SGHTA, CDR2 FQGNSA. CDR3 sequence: CASSPGQEIRTLKAFF. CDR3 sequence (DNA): TGTGCCAGCAGCCCGGGACAGGAAATCCGAACACTGAAAGCTTTCTTT.

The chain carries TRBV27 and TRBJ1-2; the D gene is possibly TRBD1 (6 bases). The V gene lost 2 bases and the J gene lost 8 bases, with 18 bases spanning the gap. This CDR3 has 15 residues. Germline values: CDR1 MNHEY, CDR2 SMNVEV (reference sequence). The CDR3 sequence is CASSLEAGALGGYTF. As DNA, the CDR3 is TGTGCCAGCAGTTTAGAGGCAGGGGCCTTGGGGGGCTACACCTTC.